This entry features one T cell receptor (beta chain) sequence. No antigen is known for it. These data originate in a study of T cells in Graves' hyperthyroidism and ophthalmopathy. Overall study findings and caveats: Ophthalmopathy was model-predicted a median about six months pre-onset.

Over 18 months, lack of ophthalmopathy progression marked Graves' hyperthyroidism as stable. The PBMCs studied were ones that came from 8 to 10 ml fresh peripheral blood. V lost 1 base and J lost 4; bases outside the gene matches: 14. Germline assignment: CDR1 LGHNA and CDR2 YSLEER. This CDR3 comprises 18 residues. RNA transcripts provided the source from which TCR beta CDR3 regions were amplified. HTBI primers were the set used in a first-round RT-PCR of the TCR CDR3. TCRdb fed the multiplex PCR reads into MiXCR, producing one record per CDR3 protein. Here the sample spans about 210,000 distinct CDR3 sequences, 17% being singletons.

This sequence originates from a man between 45 and 60 years old with Graves' hyperthyroidism. The chain is built from TRBV4-3 and TRBJ2-3, with 7 nucleotides matching TRBD1. Material: blood. The chain's CDR3 is CASSQVLPRTQGADTQYF. The CDR3 DNA sequence: TGCGCCAGCAGCCAAGTTCTCCCCAGGACTCAGGGGGCAGATACGCAGTATTTT.